This paragraph covers one TCR beta chain sequence. Its target is not known. This record comes from a study of cytotoxic CD8 clonotypes in ibrutinib-treated CLL. The overall study: Responses: roughly 24 partial, 2 complete; after median roughly 5.5 years, around 15 stayed remitted, around 12 progressed. Response samples followed a median roughly 13 months of treatment, range 6 to 36.

Study-level points and caveats: There were few public clonotypes, and on treatment they contracted or stayed stable. Clonality (at baseline) was higher than in age-matched healthy donors and tracked circulating CD8+ T-cell counts.

The assay was immunoSEQ multiplex PCR, and TCRdb's table has in-frame clones only and misses some. The sample includes around 97,000 clones, 70% to 85% seen only once; the top ten take about 34%. This receptor was identified in a human donor with chronic lymphocytic leukemia. The starting material was PBMCs, obtained after 12 months of ibrutinib treatment.

As DNA, the CDR3 is TGTGCCGGACGTGGGGGGGGCAATGAGCAGTTCTTC. Protein: CAGRGGGNEQFF. The J gene is TRBJ2-1, the V gene TRBV2, with 7 nucleotides matching TRBD2. This CDR3 spans 12 amino acids. The J segment lost 6 bases and the V segment lost 11 bases, leaving 7 bases of the junction unmatched. CDR1 is SNHLY, CDR2 FYNNEI, per germline. Full variable domain (outside the CDR3, taken from reference TRBV2 and TRBJ2-1): EPEVTQTPSHQVTQMGQEVILRCVPISNHLYFYWYRQILGQKVEFLVSFYNNEISEKSEIFDDQFSVERPDGSNFTLKIRSTKLEDSAMYFCAGRGGGNEQFFGPGTRLTVL.